Each of the 5 T cell receptor beta chains below was sequenced from the same sample in a study of T cell repertoires in cytomegalovirus infection. TCRdb redid the calling of the reads with MiXCR, one entry per CDR3 protein. The sample yields roughly 920,000 distinct CDR3 sequences, under 40% seen once. Antigen specificity for these receptors is unknown. The starting material was cultured CD8+ T cells from PBMCs, obtained from culture after CMV antigen stimulation. Every receptor here comes from a human donor in good health (CMV status not recorded). Some clones in this sample may be carry-over from other donors' samples.

The V and J genes are TRBV24-1 and TRBJ1-2; the D gene is possibly TRBD1 (5 bases). This CDR3 comprises 14 residues. Looked up from germline, CDR1 is KGHDR and CDR2 is SFDVKD. Deletions cut 7 bases from V and 11 bases from J, with 22 bases between. The CDR3 here is CATSIRDGGEEYTF. CDR3 nucleotides: TGTGCCACCAGCATCCGGGACGGCGGGGAGGAATACACCTTC.

Only one count was recorded for this clonotype. This sequence joins TRBV7-9 and TRBJ2-1, with TRBD2 identical over 11 bases. The trim removed 6 bases at V and 10 bases at J, leaving 14 bases unmatched. CDR1 SEHNR and CDR2 FQNEAQ come from the germline V gene (reference sequence). CDR3 length equals 16 residues. The CDR3: CASRHSGSGGAREQFF. The CDR3 bases are TGTGCCAGCAGGCATAGCGGTAGCGGGGGGGCCCGAGAGCAGTTCTTC.

This clonotype was recorded a few times. The V call is TRBV19, the J call TRBJ2-1; 11 bases line up with TRBD1. Germline values: CDR1 LNHDA, CDR2 SQIVND (reference sequence). Trimming took 4 bases from V and 8 from J; bases not matched to a gene: 4. The CDR3 spans 14 residues. The CDR3 region has the DNA TGTGCCAGTAGTACCGGGACAGGGGGAGATGAGCAGTTCTTC. It translates to CASSTGTGGDEQFF.

This sequence joins TRBV27 and TRBJ1-1; no reliable D call. Looked up from germline, CDR1 is MNHEY and CDR2 is SMNVEV (reference sequence). V lost 5 bases and J lost 4, with 14 bases in between. The CDR3 length is 14 residues. Here the CDR3 reads CASSPFQSGTEAFF. In DNA form, the CDR3 reads TGTGCCAGCAGTCCCTTCCAGTCGGGCACTGAAGCTTTCTTT.

This clonotype was seen only a few times. This sequence joins TRBV6-1 and TRBJ2-3; TRBD2 agrees at 10 bases. V lost 2 bases and J lost 5; bases outside the gene matches: 4. The CDR3 is made up of 15 amino acids. The germline V gene has CDR1 MNHNS and CDR2 SASEGT. DNA of the CDR3: TGTGCCAGCAGTGAACGTAGCGGGGGGAGAGATACGCAGTATTTT. Its protein product is CASSERSGGRDTQYF.